The 5 T cell receptor beta chains listed next were all sequenced from one sample in a study of T-cell memory formation after mild COVID-19. TCRdb analysed the 5' RACE reads with MiXCR anew, one entry per CDR3 protein. The sample consists of about 190,000 distinct CDR3 sequences, 15% to 20% of them appearing once. Sequences were obtained from PBMCs or a T cell subset sorted from them (not recorded which). These receptors were collected from an adult woman who had mild COVID-19 (a few samples of this study predate the infection). Cell type and time point are not known.

This clonotype was observed a handful of times. The rearrangement uses TRBV29-1 and TRBJ1-2, with D tentatively TRBD1 (5 bases). Germline CDR1 and CDR2: SQVTM and ANQGSEA. V lost 4 bases, J lost 4 bases, and 10 bases lay in between. The CDR3 loop spans 12 amino acids. This CDR3 reads CSVGDGSYGYTF. The CDR3 bases are TGCAGCGTTGGGGACGGAAGCTATGGCTACACCTTC.

This clonotype occurred once. The rearrangement joins TRBV7-2 to TRBJ1-2; 9 nucleotides align to TRBD1. Germline V gives CDR1 SGHTA, CDR2 FQGNSA. The V segment lost 1 base and the J segment 4 bases; nucleotides outside the gene matches: 4. CDR3 length: 15 residues. CDR3 loop: CASSLGGTGLYGYTF. The CDR3, as DNA: TGTGCCAGCAGCTTAGGCGGGACAGGGCTCTATGGCTACACCTTC.

This clonotype was counted only a few times. The chain has TRBV20-1 and TRBJ2-1; no clear D gene. CDR1 is DFQATT, CDR2 SNEGSKA, per germline (reference sequence). This CDR3 contains 14 residues. Deletions cut 5 bases from V and 7 bases from J, with 18 bases between. CDR3 loop: CSAPREGKWNEQFF. The CDR3 DNA reads as TGCAGTGCTCCTAGGGAAGGGAAATGGAATGAGCAGTTCTTC.

This chain links TRBV6-1 with TRBJ2-6; D perhaps matches TRBD2 (5 bases). The CDR3 spans 19 residues. Germline V gene data show CDR1 as MNHNS and CDR2 as SASEGT. Trimming cost V 4 bases and J 0 bases, with 19 bases left between them. CDR3 DNA sequence: TGTGCCAGCAGTGGAGGACTCTCCCCCTCTCTCTCTGGGGCCAACGTCCTGACTTTC. Encoded protein: CASSGGLSPSLSGANVLTF.

The CDR3 sequence is CASEQGSNEQFF. The CDR3 nucleotides are TGTGCCAGCGAACAGGGAAGCAATGAGCAGTTCTTC. This chain links TRBV28 with TRBJ2-1, with D possibly matching TRBD1 (6 bases). Between the trimmed V and J ends, which lost 8 bases and 6 bases, there was a span of 11 bases. CDR1 and CDR2 (germline): MDHEN, SYDVKM. This CDR3 is 12 amino acids long. The complete variable domain, with remaining parts taken from reference TRBV28 and TRBJ2-1, reads DVKVTQSSRYLVKRTGEKVFLECVQDMDHENMFWYRQDPGLGLRLIYFSYDVKMKEKGDIPEGYSVSREKKERFSLILESASTNQTSMYLCASEQGSNEQFFGPGTRLTVL.